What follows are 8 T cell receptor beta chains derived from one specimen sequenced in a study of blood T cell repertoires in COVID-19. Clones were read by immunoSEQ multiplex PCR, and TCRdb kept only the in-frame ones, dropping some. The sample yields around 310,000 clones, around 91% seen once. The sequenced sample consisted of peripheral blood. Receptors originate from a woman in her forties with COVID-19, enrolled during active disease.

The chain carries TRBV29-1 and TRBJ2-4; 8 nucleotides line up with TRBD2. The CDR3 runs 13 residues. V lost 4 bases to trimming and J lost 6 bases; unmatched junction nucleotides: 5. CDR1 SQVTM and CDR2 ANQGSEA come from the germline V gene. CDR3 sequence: CSVALAERNIQYF. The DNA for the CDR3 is TGCAGCGTTGCACTAGCGGAGAGAAACATTCAGTACTTC.

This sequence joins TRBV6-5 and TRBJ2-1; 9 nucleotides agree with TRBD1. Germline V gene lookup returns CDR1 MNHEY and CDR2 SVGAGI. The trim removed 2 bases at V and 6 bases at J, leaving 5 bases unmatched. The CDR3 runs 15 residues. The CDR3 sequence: CASSYGTGFSNEQFF. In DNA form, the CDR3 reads TGTGCCAGCAGTTACGGGACAGGGTTCTCCAATGAGCAGTTCTTC.

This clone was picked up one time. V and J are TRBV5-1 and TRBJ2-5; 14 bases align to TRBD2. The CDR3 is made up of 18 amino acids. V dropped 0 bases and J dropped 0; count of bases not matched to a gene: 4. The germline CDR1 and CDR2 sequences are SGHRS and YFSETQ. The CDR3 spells CASSLARLAGGYQETQYF. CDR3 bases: TGCGCCAGCAGCTTGGCCCGACTAGCGGGAGGGTACCAAGAGACCCAGTACTTC.

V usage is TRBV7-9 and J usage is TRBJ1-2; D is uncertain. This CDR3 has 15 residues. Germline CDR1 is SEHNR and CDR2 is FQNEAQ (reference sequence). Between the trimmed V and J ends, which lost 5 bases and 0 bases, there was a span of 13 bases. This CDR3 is CASSKGRGTNYGYTF. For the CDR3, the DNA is TGTGCCAGCAGCAAGGGTCGGGGTACTAACTATGGCTACACCTTC.

The CDR3 sequence: CASGSTGGGADTQYF. The CDR3 coding sequence is TGTGCCAGCGGATCGACGGGAGGGGGTGCAGATACGCAGTATTTT. V gene TRBV2 combines with J gene TRBJ2-3; 8 positions match TRBD2. The CDR3 has 15 amino acids. CDR1 and CDR2 (germline): SNHLY, FYNNEI. Trimming took 8 bases from V and 4 from J; bases not matched to a gene: 11.

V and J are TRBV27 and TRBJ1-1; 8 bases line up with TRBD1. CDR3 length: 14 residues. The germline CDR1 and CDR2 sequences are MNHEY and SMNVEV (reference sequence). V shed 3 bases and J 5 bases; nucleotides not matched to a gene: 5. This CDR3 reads CASSFGRGRTEAFF. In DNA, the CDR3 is TGTGCCAGCAGTTTCGGCAGGGGGCGAACTGAAGCTTTCTTT.

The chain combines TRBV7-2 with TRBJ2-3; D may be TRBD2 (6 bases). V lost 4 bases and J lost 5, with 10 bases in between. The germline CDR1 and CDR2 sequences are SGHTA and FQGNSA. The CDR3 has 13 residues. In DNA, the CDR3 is TGTGCCAGCAGCTGGGGGGTAGTAGATACGCAGTATTTT. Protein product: CASSWGVVDTQYF.

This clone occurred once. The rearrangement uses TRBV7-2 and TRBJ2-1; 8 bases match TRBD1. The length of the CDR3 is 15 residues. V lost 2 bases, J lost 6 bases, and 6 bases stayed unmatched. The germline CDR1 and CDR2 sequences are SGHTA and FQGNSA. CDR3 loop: CASSLQTGAFNEQFF. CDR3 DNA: TGTGCCAGCAGCTTACAGACAGGGGCGTTCAATGAGCAGTTCTTC. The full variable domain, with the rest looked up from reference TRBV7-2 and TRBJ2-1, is GAGVSQSPSNKVTEKGKDVELRCDPISGHTALYWYRQSLGQGLEFLIYFQGNSAPDKSGLPSDRFSAERTGGSVSTLTIQRTQQEDSAVYLCASSLQTGAFNEQFFGPGTRLTVL.